The TCR beta chain described here comes from a study of spatial heterogeneity in lung cancer. Study-wide findings and caveats: Blood carried ubiquitous expanded tumor TCRs more at resection than follow-up.

The time point here: sample taken at primary tumor resection. Tumor, nontumor lung or frozen PBMC supplied whole RNA that was sequenced unsorted. The donors, 70 to 80 patients with untreated early-stage non-small cell lung cancer, provided the samples. This clonotype was counted ten times or more. The antigen is undetermined. TCRdb redid the calling of the 5' RACE reads with MiXCR, one entry per CDR3 protein. The profile shows roughly 46,000 distinct CDR3 sequences, about 10% of them singletons. Trimming removed 2 bases from V and 7 bases from J, with 6 bases in between. The germline CDR1 and CDR2 sequences are MDHEN and SYDVKM. CDR3 length: 12 residues.

V and J are TRBV28 and TRBJ1-5; D is undetermined. This receptor was taken from a female donor with early-stage non-small cell lung cancer. The sample here was PBMCs, taken at surgery. The CDR3 here is CASSLMHQPQHF. CDR3 bases: TGTGCCAGCAGTTTAATGCACCAGCCCCAGCATTTT. Full variable domain (outside the CDR3, taken from reference TRBV28 and TRBJ1-5): DVKVTQSSRYLVKRTGEKVFLECVQDMDHENMFWYRQDPGLGLRLIYFSYDVKMKEKGDIPEGYSVSREKKERFSLILESASTNQTSMYLCASSLMHQPQHFGDGTRLSIL.